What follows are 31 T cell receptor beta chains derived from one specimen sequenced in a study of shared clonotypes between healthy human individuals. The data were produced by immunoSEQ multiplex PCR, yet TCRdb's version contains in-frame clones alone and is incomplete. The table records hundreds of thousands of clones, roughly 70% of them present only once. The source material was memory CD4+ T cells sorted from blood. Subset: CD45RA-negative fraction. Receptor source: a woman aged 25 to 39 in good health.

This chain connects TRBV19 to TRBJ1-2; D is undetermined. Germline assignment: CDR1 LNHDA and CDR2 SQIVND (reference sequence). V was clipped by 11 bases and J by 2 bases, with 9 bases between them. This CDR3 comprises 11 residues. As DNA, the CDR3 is TGTGCCTGCGGACGGAACTATGGCTACACCTTC. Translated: CACGRNYGYTF. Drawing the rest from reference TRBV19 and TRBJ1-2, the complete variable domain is DGGITQSPKYLFRKEGQNVTLSCEQNLNHDAMYWYRQDPGQGLRLIYYSQIVNDFQKGDIAEGYSVSREKKESFPLTVTSAQKNPTAFYLCACGRNYGYTFGSGTRLTVV.

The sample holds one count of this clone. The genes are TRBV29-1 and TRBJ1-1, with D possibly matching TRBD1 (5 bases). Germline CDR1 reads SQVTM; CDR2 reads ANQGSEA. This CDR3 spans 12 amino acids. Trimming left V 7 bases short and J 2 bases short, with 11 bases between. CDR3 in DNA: TGCAGCGGAAACAGGTTAAACACTGAAGCTTTCTTT. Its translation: CSGNRLNTEAFF.

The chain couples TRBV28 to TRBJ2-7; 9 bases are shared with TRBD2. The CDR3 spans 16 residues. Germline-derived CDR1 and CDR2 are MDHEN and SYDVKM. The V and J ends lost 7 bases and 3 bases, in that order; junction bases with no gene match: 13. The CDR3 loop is CASIPRFSGRGYEQYF. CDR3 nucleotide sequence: TGTGCCAGCATTCCCAGATTTAGCGGGAGAGGCTACGAGCAGTACTTC.

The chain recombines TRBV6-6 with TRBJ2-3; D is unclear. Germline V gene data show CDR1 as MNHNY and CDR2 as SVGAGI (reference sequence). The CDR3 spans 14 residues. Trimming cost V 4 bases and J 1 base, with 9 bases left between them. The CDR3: CASSSKAGTDTQYF. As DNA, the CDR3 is TGTGCCAGCAGTTCGAAAGCAGGCACAGATACGCAGTATTTT.

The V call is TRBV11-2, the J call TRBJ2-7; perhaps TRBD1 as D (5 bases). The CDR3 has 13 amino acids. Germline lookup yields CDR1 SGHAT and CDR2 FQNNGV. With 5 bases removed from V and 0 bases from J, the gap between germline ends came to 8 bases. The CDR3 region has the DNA TGTGCCAGCAGCAGACAGACCTCCTACGAGCAGTACTTC. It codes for CASSRQTSYEQYF.

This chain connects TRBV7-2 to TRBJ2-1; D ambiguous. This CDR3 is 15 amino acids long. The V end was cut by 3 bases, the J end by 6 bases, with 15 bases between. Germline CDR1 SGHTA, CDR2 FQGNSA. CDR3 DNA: TGTGCCAGCAGCTTTTCCTGGGCCTCCCCCAATGAGCAGTTCTTC. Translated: CASSFSWASPNEQFF.

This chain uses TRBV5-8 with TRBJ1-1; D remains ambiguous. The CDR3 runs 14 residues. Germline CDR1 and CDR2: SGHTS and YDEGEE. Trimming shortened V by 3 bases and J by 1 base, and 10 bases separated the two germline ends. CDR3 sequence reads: CASSSRTGNTEAFF. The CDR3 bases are TGTGCCAGCAGCTCTCGGACGGGGAACACTGAAGCTTTCTTT.

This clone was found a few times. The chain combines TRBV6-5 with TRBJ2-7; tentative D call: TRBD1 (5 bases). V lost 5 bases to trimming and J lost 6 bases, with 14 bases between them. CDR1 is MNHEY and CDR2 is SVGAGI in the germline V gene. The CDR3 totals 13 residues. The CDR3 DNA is TGTGCCAGCAGTAGGACAAGTATTCGCGAGCAGTACTTC. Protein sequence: CASSRTSIREQYF.

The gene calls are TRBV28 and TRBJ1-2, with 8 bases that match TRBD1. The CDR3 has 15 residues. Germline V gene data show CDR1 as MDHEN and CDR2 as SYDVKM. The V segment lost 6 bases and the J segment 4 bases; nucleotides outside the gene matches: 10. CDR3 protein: CASSPRTGQGYGYTF. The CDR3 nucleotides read TGTGCCAGCAGCCCCCGAACCGGACAGGGCTATGGCTACACCTTC.

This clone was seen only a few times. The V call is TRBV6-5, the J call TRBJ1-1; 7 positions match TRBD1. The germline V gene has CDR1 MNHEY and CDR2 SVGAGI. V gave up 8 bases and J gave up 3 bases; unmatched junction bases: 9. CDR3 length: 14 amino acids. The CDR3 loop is CASLDRDSYTEAFF. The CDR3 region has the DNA TGTGCCAGCTTAGACCGGGACAGTTACACTGAAGCTTTCTTT.

The chain's CDR3 is CASSLASGTVTGELFF. In DNA, the CDR3 is TGTGCCAGCAGCTTAGCGTCGGGCACAGTCACCGGGGAGCTGTTTTTT. The chain recombines TRBV7-9 with TRBJ2-2; D unclear. Trimming removed 0 bases at V and 4 bases at J, with 12 bases between. Per the germline V gene, CDR1 is SEHNR and CDR2 is FQNEAQ (reference sequence). The CDR3 loop spans 16 amino acids.

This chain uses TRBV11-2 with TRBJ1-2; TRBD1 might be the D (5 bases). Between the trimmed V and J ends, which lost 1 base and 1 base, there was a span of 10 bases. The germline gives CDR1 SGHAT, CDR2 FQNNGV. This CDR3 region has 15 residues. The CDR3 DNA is TGTGCCAGCAGCTTAGGGGCAGGGAATAACTATGGCTACACCTTC. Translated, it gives CASSLGAGNNYGYTF.

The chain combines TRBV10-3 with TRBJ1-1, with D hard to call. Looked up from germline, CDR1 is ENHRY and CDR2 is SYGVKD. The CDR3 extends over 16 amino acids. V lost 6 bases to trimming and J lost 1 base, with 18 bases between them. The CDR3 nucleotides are TGTGCCATCAGACCACCCCCGGGAGGCTCGAACACTGAAGCTTTCTTT. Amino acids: CAIRPPPGGSNTEAFF.

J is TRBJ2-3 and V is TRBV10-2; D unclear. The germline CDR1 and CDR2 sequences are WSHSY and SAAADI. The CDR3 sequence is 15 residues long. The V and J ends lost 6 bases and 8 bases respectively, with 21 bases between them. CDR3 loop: CASSPTDTQLGTQYF. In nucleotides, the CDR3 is TGCGCCAGCAGCCCGACTGATACCCAACTCGGTACGCAGTATTTT.

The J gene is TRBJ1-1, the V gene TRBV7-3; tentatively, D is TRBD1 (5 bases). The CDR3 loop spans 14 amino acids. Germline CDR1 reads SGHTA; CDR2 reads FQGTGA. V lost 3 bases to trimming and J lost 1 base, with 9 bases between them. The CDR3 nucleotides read TGTGCCAGCAGCTTGCGGGACCGGAACACTGAAGCTTTCTTT. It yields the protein CASSLRDRNTEAFF.

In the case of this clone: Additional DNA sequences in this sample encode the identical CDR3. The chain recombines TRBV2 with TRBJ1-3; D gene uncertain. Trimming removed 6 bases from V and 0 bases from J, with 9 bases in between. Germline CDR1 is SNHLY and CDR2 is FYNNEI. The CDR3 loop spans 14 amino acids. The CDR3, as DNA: TGTGCCAGCAGCCCCGGAAGCTCTGGAAACACCATATATTTT. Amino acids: CASSPGSSGNTIYF. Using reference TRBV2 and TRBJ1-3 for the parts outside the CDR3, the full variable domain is EPEVTQTPSHQVTQMGQEVILRCVPISNHLYFYWYRQILGQKVEFLVSFYNNEISEKSEIFDDQFSVERPDGSNFTLKIRSTKLEDSAMYFCASSPGSSGNTIYFGEGSWLTVV.

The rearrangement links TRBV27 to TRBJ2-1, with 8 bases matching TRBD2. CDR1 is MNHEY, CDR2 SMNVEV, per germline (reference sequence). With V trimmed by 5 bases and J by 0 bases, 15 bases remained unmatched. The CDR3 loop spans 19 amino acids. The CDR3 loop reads CASSRDSGITGYSYNEQFF. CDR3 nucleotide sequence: TGTGCCAGCAGTAGGGATAGCGGGATAACGGGTTACTCCTACAATGAGCAGTTCTTC.

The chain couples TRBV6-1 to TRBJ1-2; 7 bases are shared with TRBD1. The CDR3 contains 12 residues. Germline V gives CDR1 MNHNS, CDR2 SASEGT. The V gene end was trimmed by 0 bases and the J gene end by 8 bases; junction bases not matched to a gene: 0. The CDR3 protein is CASSEAGGGYTF. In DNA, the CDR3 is TGTGCCAGCAGTGAAGCAGGGGGCGGCTACACCTTC.

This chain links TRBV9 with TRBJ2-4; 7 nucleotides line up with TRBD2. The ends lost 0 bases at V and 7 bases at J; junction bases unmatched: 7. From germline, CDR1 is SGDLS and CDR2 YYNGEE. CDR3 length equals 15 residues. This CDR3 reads CASSVGSGGRNIQYF. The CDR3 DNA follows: TGTGCCAGCAGCGTAGGCTCGGGAGGTAGGAACATTCAGTACTTC.

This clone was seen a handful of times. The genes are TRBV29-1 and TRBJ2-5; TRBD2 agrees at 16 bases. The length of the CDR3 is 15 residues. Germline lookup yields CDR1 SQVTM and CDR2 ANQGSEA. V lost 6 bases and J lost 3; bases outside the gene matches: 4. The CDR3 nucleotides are TGCAGCGTAGGCGGGACTAGCGGGAGGGAAGAGACCCAGTACTTC. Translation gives CSVGGTSGREETQYF.

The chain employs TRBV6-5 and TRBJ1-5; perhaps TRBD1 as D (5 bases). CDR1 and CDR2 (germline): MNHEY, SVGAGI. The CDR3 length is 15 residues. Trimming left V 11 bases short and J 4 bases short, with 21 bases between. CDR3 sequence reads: CASSRDGLGNQPQHF. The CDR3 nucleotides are TGTGCCTCCTCGCGGGACGGATTAGGTAATCAGCCCCAGCATTTT.

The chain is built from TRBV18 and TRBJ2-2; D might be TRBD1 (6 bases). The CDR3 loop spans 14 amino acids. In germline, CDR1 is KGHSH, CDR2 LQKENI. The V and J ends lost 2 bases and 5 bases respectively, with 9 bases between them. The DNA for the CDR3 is TGTGCCAGCTCACCAAGTACAGGGACCGGGGAGCTGTTTTTT. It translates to CASSPSTGTGELFF. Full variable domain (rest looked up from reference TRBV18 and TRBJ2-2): NAGVMQNPRHLVRRRGQEARLRCSPMKGHSHVYWYRQLPEEGLKFMVYLQKENIIDESGMPKERFSAEFPKEGPSILRIQQVVRGDSAAYFCASSPSTGTGELFFGEGSRLTVL.

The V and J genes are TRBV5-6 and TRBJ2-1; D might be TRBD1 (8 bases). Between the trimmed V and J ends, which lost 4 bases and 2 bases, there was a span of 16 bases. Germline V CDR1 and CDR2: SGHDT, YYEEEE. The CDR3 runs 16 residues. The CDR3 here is CASSLGQGLTYNEQFF. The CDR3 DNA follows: TGTGCCAGCAGCCTAGGACAGGGACTAACCTACAATGAGCAGTTCTTC.

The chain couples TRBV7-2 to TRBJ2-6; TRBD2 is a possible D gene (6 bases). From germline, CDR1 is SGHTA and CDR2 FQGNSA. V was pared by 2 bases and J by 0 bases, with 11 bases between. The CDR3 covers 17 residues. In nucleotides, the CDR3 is TGTGCCAGCAGCTTACGATCGGGACTCTCTGGGGCCAACGTCCTGACTTTC. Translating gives CASSLRSGLSGANVLTF.

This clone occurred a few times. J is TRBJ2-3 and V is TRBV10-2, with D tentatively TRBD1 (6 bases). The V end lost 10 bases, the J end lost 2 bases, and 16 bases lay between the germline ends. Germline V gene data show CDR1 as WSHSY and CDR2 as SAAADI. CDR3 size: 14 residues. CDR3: CATKRQGSTDTQYF. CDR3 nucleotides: TGCGCCACCAAAAGGCAGGGGTCCACAGATACGCAGTATTTT.

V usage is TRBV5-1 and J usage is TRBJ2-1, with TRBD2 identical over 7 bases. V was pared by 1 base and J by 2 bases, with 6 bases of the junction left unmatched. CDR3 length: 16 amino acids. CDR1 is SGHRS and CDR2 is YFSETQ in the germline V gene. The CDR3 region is CASSLSPSGTYNEQFF. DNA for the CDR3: TGCGCCAGCAGCTTGTCCCCCAGCGGGACCTACAATGAGCAGTTCTTC.

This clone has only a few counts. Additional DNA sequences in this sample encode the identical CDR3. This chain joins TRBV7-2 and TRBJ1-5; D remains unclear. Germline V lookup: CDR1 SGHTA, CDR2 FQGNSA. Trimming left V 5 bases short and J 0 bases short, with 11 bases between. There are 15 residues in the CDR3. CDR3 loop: CASSLDVLSNQPQHF. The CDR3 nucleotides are TGTGCCAGCAGCCTGGACGTCCTTAGCAATCAGCCCCAGCATTTT. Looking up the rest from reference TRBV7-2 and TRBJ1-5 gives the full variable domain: GAGVSQSPSNKVTEKGKDVELRCDPISGHTALYWYRQSLGQGLEFLIYFQGNSAPDKSGLPSDRFSAERTGGSVSTLTIQRTQQEDSAVYLCASSLDVLSNQPQHFGDGTRLSIL.

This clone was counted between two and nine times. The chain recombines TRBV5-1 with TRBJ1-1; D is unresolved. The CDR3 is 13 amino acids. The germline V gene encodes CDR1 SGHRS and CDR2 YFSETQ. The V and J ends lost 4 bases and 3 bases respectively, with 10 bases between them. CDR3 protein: CASSQTRYTEAFF. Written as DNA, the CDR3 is TGCGCCAGCAGCCAGACCCGATACACTGAAGCTTTCTTT.

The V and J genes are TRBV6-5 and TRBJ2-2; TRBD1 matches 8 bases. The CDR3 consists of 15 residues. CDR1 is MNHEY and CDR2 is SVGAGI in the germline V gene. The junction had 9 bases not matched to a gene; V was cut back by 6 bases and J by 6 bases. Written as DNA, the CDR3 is TGTGCCAGCAGGCCCGGACAGGGTTGGGCCGGGGAGCTGTTTTTT. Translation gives CASRPGQGWAGELFF.

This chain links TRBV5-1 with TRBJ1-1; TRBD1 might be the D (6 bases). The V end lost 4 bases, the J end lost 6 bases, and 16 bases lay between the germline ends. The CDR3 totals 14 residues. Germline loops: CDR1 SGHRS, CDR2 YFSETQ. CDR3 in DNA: TGCGCCAGCAGCCGGGAGGGGGTGAGGGCTGAAGCTTTCTTT. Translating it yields CASSREGVRAEAFF.

CDR3 sequence (DNA): TGTGCCAGCAGATCGACTTACTACGAGCAGTACTTC. Translation: CASRSTYYEQYF. J is TRBJ2-7 and V is TRBV27; D unclear. The CDR3 loop spans 12 amino acids. CDR1 is MNHEY, CDR2 SMNVEV, per germline (reference sequence). The V end lost 6 bases, the J end lost 3 bases, and 9 bases lay between the germline ends.